A single sample is the source of the 22 T cell receptor beta chains below, sequenced in a study of T-cell memory formation after mild COVID-19. Each CDR3 protein gets one entry after TCRdb re-called the 5' RACE reads with MiXCR. The repertoire holds approximately 260,000 distinct CDR3 sequences, with around 15% as singletons. Sequencing was done on a sample of PBMCs or a T cell subset sorted from them (not recorded which). These receptors came from a young man who had mild COVID-19 (a few samples of this study predate the infection). Cell type and time point are not known.

Only one count was recorded for this clonotype. V and J are TRBV5-1 and TRBJ2-7; D is unclear. CDR3 size: 9 residues. Trimming removed 9 bases at V and 7 bases at J, with 8 bases between. Germline-derived CDR1 and CDR2 are SGHRS and YFSETQ. Written as DNA, the CDR3 is TGCGCCAACCCCAGGGAGCAGTACTTC. Translation: CANPREQYF.

This chain links TRBV30 with TRBJ2-5; D may be TRBD1 (6 bases). Trimming cost V 1 base and J 5 bases, with 14 bases left between them. CDR1 and CDR2 (germline): GTSNPN, SVGIG (reference sequence). This CDR3 has 14 residues. Written as DNA, the CDR3 is TGTGCCTGGAGTGCGGACAGCGCCAGGGAGACCCAGTACTTC. It is translated as CAWSADSARETQYF.

The CDR3 region has the DNA TGCAGTGCTGGGCCTAGCGGGGGGCCCCAGGAGACCCAGTACTTC. Translating it yields CSAGPSGGPQETQYF. This chain connects TRBV20-1 to TRBJ2-5, with 11 bases matching TRBD2. The CDR3 is 15 residues long. The ends lost 5 bases at V and 5 bases at J; junction bases unmatched: 10. Germline V gene data show CDR1 as DFQATT and CDR2 as SNEGSKA (reference sequence).

This rearrangement joins TRBV5-6 to TRBJ2-7, with D uncertain. The CDR3 has 13 amino acids. Looked up from germline, CDR1 is SGHDT and CDR2 is YYEEEE. V lost 4 bases and J 2 bases, leaving 10 bases between the germline ends. The CDR3 DNA sequence: TGTGCCAGCAGCCCGGGCCAGCCCTACGAGCAGTACTTC. As protein: CASSPGQPYEQYF.

This clonotype was seen ten or more times. The rearrangement uses TRBV5-5 and TRBJ2-1; 14 nucleotides agree with TRBD2. V lost 4 bases and J lost 1; bases outside the gene matches: 4. The germline V gene has CDR1 SGHKS and CDR2 YYEKEE (reference sequence). The CDR3 contains 17 residues. The CDR3 sequence: CASSPRLAGGSYNEQFF. The DNA for the CDR3 is TGTGCCAGCAGCCCCAGACTAGCGGGGGGGTCCTACAATGAGCAGTTCTTC.

This clonotype was observed a few times. The J gene is TRBJ2-1, the V gene TRBV3-1; D is undetermined. The germline gives CDR1 LGHDT, CDR2 YNNKEL (reference sequence). Trimming cost V 1 base and J 5 bases, with 12 bases left between them. The CDR3 has 15 residues. The CDR3 here is CASSQGGSWNNEQFF. The CDR3 DNA reads as TGTGCCAGCAGCCAAGGTGGCAGCTGGAACAATGAGCAGTTCTTC.

The V and J genes are TRBV11-2 and TRBJ1-5; D perhaps matches TRBD1 (6 bases). CDR1 SGHAT and CDR2 FQNNGV come from the germline V gene. The ends were cut back, 5 bases at V and 0 bases at J, with 11 bases in the middle. CDR3 length: 15 amino acids. The CDR3 nucleotides are TGTGCCAGCAGCCGCGACAGGCATAGCAATCAGCCCCAGCATTTT. Translating gives CASSRDRHSNQPQHF.

The CDR3 nucleotides read TGTGCCAGCAGTTTTCGGCTAGACTCGGTTTGGTCTGATTCATGGGAGCTGTTTTTT. It yields the protein CASSFRLDSVWSDSWELFF. The chain carries TRBV12-3 or TRBV12-4 and TRBJ2-2; D ambiguous. The germline V and J ends were trimmed by 3 bases and 9 bases, with 29 bases remaining between them. The CDR3 covers 19 residues.

The V and J genes are TRBV3-1 and TRBJ2-7; D is ambiguous. The germline V and J ends were trimmed by 1 base and 7 bases, with 14 bases remaining between them. Germline loops: CDR1 LGHDT, CDR2 YNNKEL (reference sequence). This CDR3 spans 14 amino acids. CDR3 residues: CASSQGYLRGEQYV. The CDR3 DNA follows: TGTGCCAGCAGCCAAGGGTACCTCCGTGGGGAGCAGTACGTC.

The chain employs TRBV7-6 and TRBJ1-2, with a tentative D call TRBD1 (5 bases). V shed 0 bases and J shed 4 bases, with 15 bases lying between them. This CDR3 is 16 amino acids long. CDR1 and CDR2 from the germline V gene are SGHVS and FNYEAQ. The CDR3, as DNA: TGTGCCAGCAGCTTAGCGGCGGAGCGGGGGATCTATGGCTACACCTTC. It yields the protein CASSLAAERGIYGYTF.

J is TRBJ1-1 and V is TRBV12-3 or TRBV12-4, with D perhaps TRBD1 (5 bases). The CDR3 extends over 14 amino acids. Trimming pared 7 bases from V and 6 bases from J, leaving 18 bases between. The CDR3 coding sequence is TGTGCCAGCAACTCTCAATGGGGGGTGCCTGAAGCTTTCTTT. Amino acid sequence: CASNSQWGVPEAFF.

The rearrangement links TRBV6-2 or TRBV6-3 to TRBJ2-5; D is undetermined. Germline V gives CDR1 MNHEY, CDR2 SVGEGT. The ends were cut back, 5 bases at V and 2 bases at J, with 6 bases in the middle. There are 12 residues in the CDR3. The CDR3 nucleotides read TGTGCCAGCAGTGACACTCAAGAGACCCAGTACTTC. It is translated as CASSDTQETQYF.

This clonotype was observed a few times. This chain uses TRBV7-2 with TRBJ1-2, with TRBD1 identical over 9 bases. The V gene's germline CDR1 is SGHTA and CDR2 FQGNSA. This CDR3 region has 15 residues. Trimming took 4 bases from V and 7 from J; bases not matched to a gene: 10. Written as DNA, the CDR3 is TGTGCCAGCAGCTCACCGGGCGGGACAGGGTCTGGCTACACCTTC. This sequence encodes CASSSPGGTGSGYTF.

The count of this clonotype is one. The chain has TRBV7-9 and TRBJ1-1; D gene unclear. The V gene's germline CDR1 is SEHNR and CDR2 FQNEAQ (reference sequence). The CDR3 sequence is 17 residues long. V dropped 3 bases and J dropped 10 bases, with 27 bases sitting between them. The CDR3 sequence is CASSFWLGLSESGGAFF. The DNA of the CDR3 is TGTGCCAGCAGCTTTTGGCTCGGGCTATCTGAAAGTGGCGGAGCTTTCTTT.

The chain is built from TRBV20-1 and TRBJ2-1, with TRBD2 matching 10 bases. V lost 3 bases and J lost 7; bases outside the gene matches: 0. This CDR3 is 12 amino acids long. Per germline, CDR1 DFQATT and CDR2 SNEGSKA (reference sequence). The CDR3 DNA is TGCAGTGCTAGTAGCGGGGGGAATGAGCAGTTCTTC. Amino acid sequence: CSASSGGNEQFF.

This chain joins TRBV27 and TRBJ1-4; a possible D gene is TRBD1 (5 bases). The CDR3 loop spans 14 amino acids. Trimming removed 5 bases from V and 7 bases from J, with 14 bases in between. The germline V gene has CDR1 MNHEY and CDR2 SMNVEV (reference sequence). The CDR3 nucleotides read TGTGCCAGCAGTCCGAACTTTGGGGGTGAAAAACTGTTTTTT. Its translation is CASSPNFGGEKLFF.

This clonotype showed up just a few times. This chain links TRBV6-6 with TRBJ2-1, with 11 nucleotides matching TRBD2. Losses at the gene ends were 6 bases for V and 2 bases for J; bases not matched to a gene: 9. Germline loops: CDR1 MNHNY, CDR2 SVGAGI (reference sequence). The CDR3 has 17 amino acids. The CDR3 DNA is TGTGCCAGCAGCGGGACTAGCGGTGATCCCCCCTACAATGAGCAGTTCTTC. Translating it yields CASSGTSGDPPYNEQFF.

The V call is TRBV7-2, the J call TRBJ2-3; D unresolved. CDR3 size: 15 residues. Trimming removed 4 bases from V and 3 bases from J, with 14 bases in between. Germline CDR1 reads SGHTA; CDR2 reads FQGNSA. The CDR3 sequence is CASSSSRVPTDTQYF. The CDR3 DNA follows: TGTGCCAGCAGCTCCTCAAGGGTCCCGACAGATACGCAGTATTTT.

The table lists this clonotype with a few counts. CDR3 sequence (DNA): TGTGCCAGCAGCGAAAGCGGGCTCCGGGAGACCCAGTACTTC. This codes for CASSESGLRETQYF. The chain has TRBV9 and TRBJ2-5, with D possibly being TRBD2 (6 bases). The CDR3 is made up of 14 amino acids. Germline V gene data show CDR1 as SGDLS and CDR2 as YYNGEE. The germline V and J ends were trimmed by 3 bases and 5 bases, with 14 bases remaining between them.

The chain combines TRBV5-6 with TRBJ1-5; 7 bases are shared with TRBD1. Looked up from germline, CDR1 is SGHDT and CDR2 is YYEEEE. CDR3 length: 14 residues. Germline trimming cut 2 bases from V and 7 bases from J; bases unmatched to any gene: 6. The CDR3 DNA is TGTGCCAGCAGCTTCGGCTTGACAGGGCAGCCCCAGCATTTT. The encoded protein is CASSFGLTGQPQHF. The full variable domain, with the rest looked up from reference TRBV5-6 and TRBJ1-5, is DAGVTQSPTHLIKTRGQQVTLRCSPKSGHDTVSWYQQALGQGPQFIFQYYEEEERQRGNFPDRFSGHQFPNYSSELNVNALLLGDSALYLCASSFGLTGQPQHFGDGTRLSIL.

The V call is TRBV5-1, the J call TRBJ2-3, with D possibly being TRBD2 (6 bases). V shed 4 bases and J shed 6 bases, with 15 bases lying between them. CDR3 length equals 14 residues. Germline V lookup: CDR1 SGHRS, CDR2 YFSETQ. The DNA for the CDR3 is TGCGCCAGCAGCCTAAGCCCGGGAGCTGATACGCAGTATTTT. Its protein product is CASSLSPGADTQYF.

This clonotype turned up a few times. This chain links TRBV7-3 with TRBJ2-1; D not certain. Germline V CDR1 and CDR2: SGHTA, FQGTGA. This CDR3 is built from 13 residues. V lost 3 bases and J 7 bases, leaving 10 bases between the germline ends. CDR3 amino acids: CASSLERWNEQFF. CDR3 nucleotide sequence: TGTGCCAGCAGCTTGGAGAGGTGGAATGAGCAGTTCTTC.